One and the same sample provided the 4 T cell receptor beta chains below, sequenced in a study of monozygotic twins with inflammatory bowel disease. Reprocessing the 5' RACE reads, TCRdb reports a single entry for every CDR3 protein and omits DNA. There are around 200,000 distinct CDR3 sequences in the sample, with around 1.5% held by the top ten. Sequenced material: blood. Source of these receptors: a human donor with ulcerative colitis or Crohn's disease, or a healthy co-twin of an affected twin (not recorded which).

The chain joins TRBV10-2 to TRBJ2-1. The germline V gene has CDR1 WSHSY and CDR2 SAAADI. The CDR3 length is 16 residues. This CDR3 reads CASSGGSYISYNEQFF.

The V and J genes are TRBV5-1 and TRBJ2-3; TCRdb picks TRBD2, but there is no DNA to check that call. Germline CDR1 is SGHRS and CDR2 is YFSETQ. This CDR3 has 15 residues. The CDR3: CASSSLAGDTDTQYF.

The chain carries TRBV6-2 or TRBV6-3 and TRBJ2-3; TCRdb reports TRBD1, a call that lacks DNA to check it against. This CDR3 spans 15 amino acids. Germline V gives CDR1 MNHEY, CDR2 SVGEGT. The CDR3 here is CASSYSGGSTDTQYF.

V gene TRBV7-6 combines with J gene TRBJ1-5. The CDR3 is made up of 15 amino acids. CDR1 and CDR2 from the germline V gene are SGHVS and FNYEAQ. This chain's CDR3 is CASSLSSGFNQPQHF.